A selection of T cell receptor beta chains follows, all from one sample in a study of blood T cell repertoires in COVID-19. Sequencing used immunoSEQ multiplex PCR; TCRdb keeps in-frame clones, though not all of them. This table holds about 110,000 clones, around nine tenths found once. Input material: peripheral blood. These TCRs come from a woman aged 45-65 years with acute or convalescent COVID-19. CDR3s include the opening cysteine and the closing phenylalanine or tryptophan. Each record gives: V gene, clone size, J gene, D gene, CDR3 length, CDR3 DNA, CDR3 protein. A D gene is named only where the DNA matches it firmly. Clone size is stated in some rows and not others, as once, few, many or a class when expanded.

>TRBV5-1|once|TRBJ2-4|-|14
TGCGCCAGCAGCTTGGAGGGAGTAAGGAACATTCAGTACTTC
CASSLEGVRNIQYF
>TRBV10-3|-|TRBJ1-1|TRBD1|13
TGTGCCATCCAGGAGGGGACAGATTTTGAAGCTTTCTTT
CAIQEGTDFEAFF
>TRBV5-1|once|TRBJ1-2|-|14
TGCGCCAGCAGCTTGGAGGGGCCGAACTATGGCTACACCTTC
CASSLEGPNYGYTF
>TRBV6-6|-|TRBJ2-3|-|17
TGTGCCAGCAGTCCTAGGGGCAGAGCCTACGGCGCAGATACGCAGTATTTT
CASSPRGRAYGADTQYF
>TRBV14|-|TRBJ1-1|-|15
TGTGCCAGCAGCCTCCTGGGCCCGACGGCCCCTGAAGCTTTCTTT
CASSLLGPTAPEAFF
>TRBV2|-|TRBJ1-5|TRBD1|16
TGTGCCAGCAACGTACAGGGGGCGGGGGTAGATCAGCCCCAGCATTTT
CASNVQGAGVDQPQHF
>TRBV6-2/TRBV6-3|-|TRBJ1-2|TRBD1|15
TGTGCCAGCAGTTACGGTCCCGGGACAGGGTCCGGCTACACCTTC
CASSYGPGTGSGYTF
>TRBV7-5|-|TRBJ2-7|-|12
TGTGTCAGAAGCTTAGGGACGGAGGGGCAGTACTTC
CVRSLGTEGQYF
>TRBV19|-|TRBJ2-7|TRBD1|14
TGTGCCAGTAGTATTAAGACAGGGGTCTACGAGCAGTACTTC
CASSIKTGVYEQYF
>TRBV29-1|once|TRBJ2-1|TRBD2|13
TGCACCACCAGACTAGCGGGATTTGGTGAGCAGTTCTTC
CTTRLAGFGEQFF
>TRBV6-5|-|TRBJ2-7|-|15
TGTGCCAGCAGGACGACTACGGGAGCTGGGTACGAGCAGTACTTC
CASRTTTGAGYEQYF